What follows are 25 T cell receptor beta chains derived from one specimen sequenced in a study of blood T cell repertoires in COVID-19 (dated by TCRdb to the early 2020s). Libraries were prepared through the immunoSEQ multiplex PCR assay. In its TCRdb copy, this immuneACCESS table keeps in-frame sequences only and misses some clones. Where compared with another copy, unresolved V genes explain less than half of these, and the others have no known cause. The sample has about 200,000 clones on record, roughly 85% of them singletons. The ten largest clones represent about 4.9% of the sample. Source material: peripheral blood. The origin of the receptors is a woman of 80 years or more with acute or convalescent COVID-19.

The rearrangement uses TRBV24-1 and TRBJ1-5; 8 nucleotides match TRBD1. CDR3 length: 15 amino acids. Trimming took 5 bases from V and 6 from J; bases not matched to a gene: 8. Germline values: CDR1 KGHDR, CDR2 SFDVKD. The CDR3 coding sequence is TGTGCCACCAGTGGCGGGACAGGACTGGGTCAGCCCCAGCATTTT. Translation: CATSGGTGLGQPQHF.

The chain employs TRBV10-1 and TRBJ2-1; D is perhaps TRBD2 (5 bases). Germline V gene lookup returns CDR1 WNHNN and CDR2 SYGVQD (reference sequence). This CDR3 is 13 amino acids long. Between the trimmed V and J ends, which lost 7 bases and 9 bases, there was a span of 16 bases. CDR3 amino acids: CASTKQRGSEQFF. CDR3 bases: TGCGCCAGCACCAAACAAAGAGGGAGTGAGCAGTTCTTC.

The chain uses TRBV27 and TRBJ1-2; 9 bases are shared with TRBD1. Unmatched junction bases numbered 2, after V lost 4 bases and J lost 2 bases. Per germline, CDR1 MNHEY and CDR2 SMNVEV (reference sequence). CDR3 length: 14 amino acids. The CDR3 sequence: CASSYTGGNYGYTF. The CDR3 nucleotides are TGTGCCAGCAGTTATACAGGGGGCAACTATGGCTACACCTTC.

The gene calls are TRBV18 and TRBJ1-3; TRBD1 matches at 8 bases. This CDR3 spans 14 amino acids. Germline CDR1 KGHSH, CDR2 LQKENI. Trimming removed 10 bases from V and 2 bases from J; junction bases left unmatched: 7. The CDR3 loop reads CATAPGQAGNTIYF. Written as DNA, the CDR3 is TGTGCCACTGCCCCGGGACAGGCTGGAAACACCATATATTTT.

The V call is TRBV30, the J call TRBJ1-6; D unclear. V was shortened by 4 bases and J by 9 bases, with 13 bases between the two germline ends. CDR1 and CDR2 (germline): GTSNPN, SVGIG (reference sequence). The CDR3 covers 13 residues. The CDR3 bases are TGTGCCTGGACACGCAATCCAGGTTCACCCCTCCACTTT. It yields the protein CAWTRNPGSPLHF.

With respect to this clone: A read error may produce the germline difference seen at one junction end. The chain has TRBV5-5 and TRBJ2-7, with D possibly matching TRBD1 (5 bases). CDR3 length equals 13 residues. Germline V gene data show CDR1 as SGHKS and CDR2 as YYEKEE (reference sequence). Written as DNA, the CDR3 is TGTGCCAGCAGCCTTCAGGGCTCCCACGAGCAGTACTTC. It specifies CASSLQGSHEQYF. Full variable domain (outside the CDR3, taken from reference TRBV5-5 and TRBJ2-7): DAGVTQSPTHLIKTRGQQVTLRCSPISGHKSVSWYQQVLGQGPQFIFQYYEKEERGRGNFPDRFSARQFPNYSSELNVNALLLGDSALYLCASSLQGSHEQYFGPGTRLTVT.

The V and J genes are TRBV19 and TRBJ1-5; D is possibly TRBD1 (5 bases). The CDR3 contains 15 residues. The germline gives CDR1 LNHDA, CDR2 SQIVND (reference sequence). Trimming cost V 8 bases and J 3 bases, with 17 bases left between them. This CDR3 is CASCIYQGYNQPQHF. CDR3 in DNA: TGTGCCAGTTGCATCTATCAGGGTTACAATCAGCCCCAGCATTTT.

This rearrangement joins TRBV19 to TRBJ1-5; D unclear. CDR3 length equals 13 residues. The germline V gene encodes CDR1 LNHDA and CDR2 SQIVND (reference sequence). V was trimmed by 4 bases and J by 4 bases, leaving 8 bases between them. Written as DNA, the CDR3 is TGTGCCAGTAGTACCCGGGAAAATCAGCCCCAGCATTTT. Its protein is CASSTRENQPQHF. Combining the CDR3 with reference TRBV19 and TRBJ1-5 gives the whole variable domain DGGITQSPKYLFRKEGQNVTLSCEQNLNHDAMYWYRQDPGQGLRLIYYSQIVNDFQKGDIAEGYSVSREKKESFPLTVTSAQKNPTAFYLCASSTRENQPQHFGDGTRLSIL.

The rearrangement uses TRBV10-2 and TRBJ2-3; 9 nucleotides match TRBD2. V shed 3 bases, J shed 6 bases, and the junction held 7 bases outside the gene matches. In germline, CDR1 is WSHSY, CDR2 SAAADI. This CDR3 has 15 residues. The CDR3 loop reads CASSESAGGLDTQYF. CDR3 DNA sequence: TGCGCCAGCAGTGAATCGGCGGGAGGGCTGGATACGCAGTATTTT.

The chain employs TRBV6-1 and TRBJ2-5; 9 bases map to TRBD2. This CDR3 has 14 amino acids. The germline V gene encodes CDR1 MNHNS and CDR2 SASEGT. The J segment lost 5 bases and the V segment lost 1 base, leaving 2 bases of the junction unmatched. The CDR3 here is CASSEVAGGETQYF. The CDR3 bases are TGTGCCAGCAGTGAAGTGGCGGGAGGGGAGACCCAGTACTTC.

The rearrangement uses TRBV19 and TRBJ2-3, with D tentatively TRBD1 (5 bases). The CDR3 is 13 amino acids. Germline V gene sequence: CDR1 LNHDA, CDR2 SQIVND (reference sequence). Trimming cost V 4 bases and J 10 bases, with 15 bases left between them. CDR3 region: CASSTSDSLSQYF. DNA for the CDR3: TGTGCCAGTAGTACCTCCGACAGCCTCTCGCAGTATTTT.

The V and J genes are TRBV30 and TRBJ1-2; TRBD1 aligns across 7 bases. The CDR3 has 13 amino acids. Trimming at V came to 0 bases and at J to 7 bases, leaving 5 bases not matched to a gene. From germline, CDR1 is GTSNPN and CDR2 SVGIG (reference sequence). The CDR3 here is CAWSVDRAGGYTF. In DNA, the CDR3 is TGTGCCTGGAGTGTAGACAGGGCAGGTGGCTACACCTTC.

This chain joins TRBV11-3 and TRBJ2-2, with TRBD1 matching 8 bases. Germline V gene sequence: CDR1 SGHNT, CDR2 YENEEA. CDR3 size: 16 residues. The V segment lost 4 bases and the J segment 6 bases; nucleotides outside the gene matches: 10. The CDR3 DNA follows: TGTGCCAGCAGCTATTACAGGGGGAAGAAACCCGGGGAGCTGTTTTTT. It yields the protein CASSYYRGKKPGELFF. The variable domain in full, with the rest retrieved from reference TRBV11-3 and TRBJ2-2, is EAGVVQSPRYKIIEKKQPVAFWCNPISGHNTLYWYLQNLGQGPELLIRYENEEAVDDSQLPKDRFSAERLKGVDSTLKIQPAELGDSAVYLCASSYYRGKKPGELFFGEGSRLTVL.

The chain is built from TRBV21-1 and TRBJ2-7; the table's D call of TRBD1 was not tested on the DNA. TRBV21-1 is assigned pseudogene status. This CDR3 has 14 residues. Here the CDR3 DNA reads TGTGCCAGCGCCTCCAGGGGCCATAGCTACGAGCAGTACTTC. Encoded protein: CASASRGHSYEQYF.

The V gene is TRBV25-1, the J gene TRBJ2-5; D possibly matches TRBD1 or TRBD2 (6 bases each). This CDR3 region has 16 residues. Germline V gene sequence: CDR1 MGHDK, CDR2 SYGVNS. V was cut by 6 bases and J by 3 bases, with 20 bases left in between. The CDR3 protein is CASSEGGKGIKETQYF. CDR3 bases: TGTGCCAGCAGCGAAGGGGGGAAGGGTATCAAAGAGACCCAGTACTTC. The whole variable domain, remainder taken from reference TRBV25-1 and TRBJ2-5, is EADIYQTPRYLVIGTGKKITLECSQTMGHDKMYWYQQDPGMELHLIHYSYGVNSTEKGDLSSESTVSRIRTEHFPLTLESARPSHTSQYLCASSEGGKGIKETQYFGPGTRLLVL.

V usage is TRBV29-1 and J usage is TRBJ1-4; TRBD1 might be the D (6 bases). CDR1 is SQVTM, CDR2 ANQGSEA, per germline. The CDR3 is made up of 12 amino acids. The ends were cut back, 8 bases at V and 6 bases at J, with 13 bases in the middle. This chain's CDR3 is CSTQGKDEKLFF. The DNA for the CDR3 is TGCAGCACTCAGGGGAAGGATGAAAAACTGTTTTTT.

The rearrangement joins TRBV4-3 to TRBJ2-3; no clear D gene. The V gene's germline CDR1 is LGHNA and CDR2 YSLEER. Trimming removed 0 bases from V and 3 bases from J, with 13 bases in between. The CDR3 sequence is 16 residues long. The CDR3 sequence: CASSQDPWAVTDTQYF. DNA for the CDR3: TGCGCCAGCAGCCAAGATCCGTGGGCCGTAACAGATACGCAGTATTTT.

The chain couples TRBV18 to TRBJ1-1; maybe TRBD1 (6 bases). The CDR3 extends over 15 amino acids. The germline gives CDR1 KGHSH, CDR2 LQKENI. Deletions cut 2 bases from V and 0 bases from J, with 10 bases between. The CDR3 spells CASSPGGGLNTEAFF. DNA of the CDR3: TGTGCCAGCTCACCAGGGGGCGGTTTGAACACTGAAGCTTTCTTT.

The chain couples TRBV7-2 to TRBJ2-1, with 13 bases fitting TRBD2. The J segment lost 12 bases and the V segment lost 5 bases, leaving 4 bases of the junction unmatched. Germline CDR1 SGHTA, CDR2 FQGNSA. This CDR3 is 13 amino acids long. CDR3 amino acids: CASSRGLAGMQFF. In DNA, the CDR3 is TGTGCCAGCAGCAGGGGACTAGCGGGGATGCAGTTCTTC.

The V call is TRBV3-1 (or the pseudogene TRBV3-2), the J call TRBJ2-7; D gene uncertain. The CDR3 sequence is 12 residues long. The V gene lost 5 bases and the J gene lost 0 bases, with 5 bases spanning the gap. Germline CDR1 and CDR2: LGHDT and YNNKEL (reference sequence). The CDR3 loop reads CASSVSSYEQYF. Written as DNA, the CDR3 is TGTGCCAGCAGCGTTAGCTCCTACGAGCAGTACTTC.

This sequence joins TRBV6-5 and TRBJ1-6; no clear D gene. This CDR3 is built from 12 residues. Deletions cut 7 bases from V and 3 bases from J, with 4 bases between. Germline values: CDR1 MNHEY, CDR2 SVGAGI. In DNA form, the CDR3 reads TGTGCCAGCACCAACTATAATTCACCCCTCCACTTT. Encoded protein: CASTNYNSPLHF.

CDR3 DNA sequence: TGTGCCAGCAACTTCCCGGACACCCTGGGGTCACCCCTCCACTTT. Its translation: CASNFPDTLGSPLHF. V gene TRBV28 combines with J gene TRBJ1-6; D may be TRBD1 (5 bases). The CDR3 extends over 15 amino acids. The V and J ends lost 7 bases and 10 bases respectively, with 20 bases between them. Germline CDR1 reads MDHEN; CDR2 reads SYDVKM.

The rearrangement links TRBV6-5 to TRBJ2-6, with unresolved D. CDR3 length equals 14 residues. Germline V gene lookup returns CDR1 MNHEY and CDR2 SVGAGI. Trimming took 6 bases from V and 2 from J, leaving 8 bases between them. The chain's CDR3 is CASSLAAGANVLTF. The CDR3, as DNA: TGTGCCAGCAGCCTGGCGGCTGGGGCCAACGTCCTGACTTTC.

Only one count was recorded for this clone. The V and J genes are TRBV3-1 (or the pseudogene TRBV3-2) and TRBJ1-1; TRBD1 matches 7 bases. The junction had 14 bases not matched to a gene; V was cut back by 1 base and J by 0 bases. Per germline, CDR1 LGHDT and CDR2 YNNKEL (reference sequence). The CDR3 runs to 19 residues. The CDR3 reads CASSQGVETGSKMNTEAFF. As DNA, the CDR3 is TGTGCCAGCAGCCAAGGTGTTGAGACAGGGAGTAAAATGAACACTGAAGCTTTCTTT.

The chain carries TRBV6-5 and TRBJ1-2, with 12 bases that match TRBD1. The V segment lost 4 bases and the J segment 6 bases; nucleotides outside the gene matches: 6. This CDR3 contains 15 residues. Germline CDR1 and CDR2: MNHEY and SVGAGI. The CDR3 region is CASSSPGQGADGYTF. CDR3 DNA: TGTGCCAGCAGTTCTCCGGGACAGGGGGCGGATGGCTACACCTTC.